This T cell receptor beta chain was recovered during a study of shared T cell receptors in the human thymus. Germline CDR1 reads SGHTA; CDR2 reads FQGNSA. The CDR3 totals 17 residues. V lost 5 bases, J lost 4 bases, and 13 bases stayed unmatched. The assay was immunoSEQ multiplex PCR, and TCRdb's table has in-frame clones only and misses some. The sample consists of about 540,000 clones, about four fifths of them appearing once. This sample also belongs to another study, concerning human thymus T cells.

V gene TRBV7-2 combines with J gene TRBJ2-3, with 9 bases identical to TRBD2. Material for sequencing was thymocytes. The TCR was taken from a boy under two years old with a congenital heart defect. The CDR3 bases are TGTGCCAGCAGCCCACGGACTAGCGTTCCGACTCCAGATACGCAGTATTTT. It codes for CASSPRTSVPTPDTQYF.